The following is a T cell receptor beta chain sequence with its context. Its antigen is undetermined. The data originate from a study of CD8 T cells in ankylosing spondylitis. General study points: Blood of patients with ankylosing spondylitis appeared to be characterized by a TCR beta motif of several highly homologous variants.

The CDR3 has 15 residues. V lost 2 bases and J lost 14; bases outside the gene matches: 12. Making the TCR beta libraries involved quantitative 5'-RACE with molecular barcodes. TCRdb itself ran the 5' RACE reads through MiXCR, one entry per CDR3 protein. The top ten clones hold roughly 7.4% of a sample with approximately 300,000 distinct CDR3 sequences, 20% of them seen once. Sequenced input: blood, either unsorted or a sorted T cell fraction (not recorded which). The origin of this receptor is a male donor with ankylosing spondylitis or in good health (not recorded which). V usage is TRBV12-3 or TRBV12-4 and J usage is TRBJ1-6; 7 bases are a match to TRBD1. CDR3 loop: CASSLPGQAGKTLHF. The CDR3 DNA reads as TGTGCCAGCAGTTTACCCGGACAGGCGGGCAAAACCCTCCACTTT.